These T cell receptor beta chains were read from a single sample in a study of CD8 T cells in ankylosing spondylitis. A single record per CDR3 protein comes from TCRdb applying MiXCR to the 5' RACE reads. Here the sample spans around 90,000 distinct CDR3 sequences, approximately 30% being singletons. Sequenced input: blood, either unsorted or a sorted T cell fraction (not recorded which). These receptors all stem from a male donor with ankylosing spondylitis or in good health (not recorded which). Both conserved end residues are part of each CDR3. Fields, in order: J gene, V gene, clone size, D gene, CDR3 DNA, CDR3 protein. A D gene is named only where the DNA matches it firmly. For some rows the clone size is stated as once, few or many, or as a class when expanded; others skip it.

>TRBJ2-3|TRBV7-2|few|TRBD1
TGTGCCAGCAGCTTAGGGCCCAGGGGGACGACAGATACGCAGTATTTT
CASSLGPRGTTDTQYF
>TRBJ2-1|TRBV7-3|.|.
TGTGCCAGCAGCTTAAGTTCGAGGGGTAGGGAGCAGTTCTTC
CASSLSSRGREQFF
>TRBJ2-2|TRBV20-1|.|.
TGCAGTGCTAGTGGGACGTTCACCGGGGAGCTGTTTTTT
CSASGTFTGELFF
>TRBJ1-3|TRBV20-1|many|.
TGCAGTGCTAGAGATAGAGGACCGGGAGGAGCTGGAAACACCATATATTTT
CSARDRGPGGAGNTIYF
>TRBJ2-3|TRBV9|.|.
TGTGCCAGCAGCGTAGCTCGGGGCTACCTAAGAGGCACAGATACGCAGTATTTT
CASSVARGYLRGTDTQYF
>TRBJ1-3|TRBV12-5|few|.
TGTGCTAGTGGTTTGTGGTTCCCGAGGACCGGAAACACCATATATTTT
CASGLWFPRTGNTIYF
>TRBJ1-1|TRBV20-1|.|TRBD1
TGCAGTGCTAGAGACTCAGGGGGCGCGGGTACTGAAGCTTTCTTT
CSARDSGGAGTEAFF
>TRBJ1-5|TRBV20-1|few|TRBD1
TGCAGTGCTATCTACGTCAGGGGGGGTAGTCAGCCCCAGCATTTT
CSAIYVRGGSQPQHF
>TRBJ1-5|TRBV6-5|few|.
TGTGCCAGCGGGATCAGGGGTCAGCCCCAGCATTTT
CASGIRGQPQHF
>TRBJ2-3|TRBV7-8|few|.
TGTGCCAGCAGCTCACGGCTCTTCACAGATACGCAGTATTTT
CASSSRLFTDTQYF
>TRBJ1-6|TRBV5-1|once|.
TGCGCCAGCAGCTTCGGTGCAGGGAGTAATTCACCCCTCCACTTT
CASSFGAGSNSPLHF
>TRBJ2-6|TRBV5-5|.|.
TGTGCCAGCAGCTTGCTGGTTGGGGCCAACGTCCTGACTTTC
CASSLLVGANVLTF
>TRBJ1-1|TRBV30|.|.
TGTGCCTGGAGTAGTACGGGGACTGAAGCTTTCTTT
CAWSSTGTEAFF
>TRBJ1-1|TRBV7-9|.|.
TGTGCCAGCAGCTTATCTGGTCAGAACACTGAAGCTTTCTTT
CASSLSGQNTEAFF
>TRBJ2-1|TRBV5-1|.|.
TGCGCCAGCACCCAGCCGGAGTACAACAATGAGCAGTTCTTC
CASTQPEYNNEQFF
>TRBJ1-6|TRBV10-2|.|.
TGCGCCAGCAGCGGGGGACTACATACCCTCGGAATTAATTCACCCCTCCACTTT
CASSGGLHTLGINSPLHF
>TRBJ1-2|TRBV20-1|.|TRBD1
TGCAGTGCTAGAGGACAGGGACTCTATGGCTACACCTTC
CSARGQGLYGYTF
>TRBJ2-3|TRBV20-1|once|TRBD2
TGCAGTGCTTTTGCCCATGGCGGGGGGGAGATAGGTACAGATACGCAGTATTTT
CSAFAHGGGEIGTDTQYF
>TRBJ2-7|TRBV20-1|few|TRBD2
TGCAGTGCTAGAAAATCTAGCGGGGCCTCCTACGAGCAGTACTTC
CSARKSSGASYEQYF
>TRBJ1-5|TRBV12-3/TRBV12-4|.|.
TGTGCCAGCAGCCACCACGGACAGCCGGAGCATTTT
CASSHHGQPEHF
>TRBJ2-2|TRBV7-9|few|.
TGTGCCAGCAGCTCTAGGCGGAACACCGGGGAGCTGTTTTTT
CASSSRRNTGELFF
>TRBJ2-6|TRBV7-2|many|.
TGTGCCAGCAGCCCACAGGGTTCCGGGGCCAACGTCCTGACTTTC
CASSPQGSGANVLTF
>TRBJ2-7|TRBV5-1|.|TRBD1
TGCGCCAGCAGCAAACGGGACAGGTGGACCTACGAGCAGTACTTC
CASSKRDRWTYEQYF
>TRBJ2-2|TRBV7-9|.|TRBD1
TGTGCCAGCAGCCCTGGGACAGCCACCGGGGAGCTGTTTTTT
CASSPGTATGELFF
>TRBJ2-2|TRBV5-1|.|.
TGCGCCAGCAGCGGAGGGACAGTTAACACCGGGGAGCTGTTTTTT
CASSGGTVNTGELFF
>TRBJ2-2|TRBV20-1|.|TRBD1
TGCAGTGCTAGAGAACAGGGGGCCACCGGGGAGCTGTTTTTT
CSAREQGATGELFF
>TRBJ2-2|TRBV2|few|.
TGTGCCAGCAATCTCCAGGGGTGGAGAAACACCGGGGAGCTGTTTTTT
CASNLQGWRNTGELFF
>TRBJ1-2|TRBV12-3/TRBV12-4|.|.
TGTGCCAGCAGGCTGAACAGGGATGGTGGCTACACCTTC
CASRLNRDGGYTF
>TRBJ2-7|TRBV12-3/TRBV12-4|many|.
TGTGCCAGCAGTTTAGGGGATCTCTCCTACGAGCAGTACTTC
CASSLGDLSYEQYF
>TRBJ2-1|TRBV11-3|.|.
TGTGCCAGCAGCTTAGACGACAGCTCCTACAATGAGCAGTTCTTC
CASSLDDSSYNEQFF
>TRBJ2-2|TRBV20-1|few|.
TGCAGTGCTAGAGATCCGTCGACCGTCACCGGGGAGCTGTTTTTT
CSARDPSTVTGELFF
>TRBJ2-3|TRBV19|.|.
TGTGCCAGTAGTATAGGTCGGGGTCTAGGCACAGATACGCAGTATTTT
CASSIGRGLGTDTQYF
>TRBJ2-7|TRBV12-5|.|.
TGTGCTAGTGGCTCCGCGGCGGGACGCATTCCCTACGAGCAGTACTTC
CASGSAAGRIPYEQYF
>TRBJ2-3|TRBV12-3/TRBV12-4|.|.
TGTGCCAGCAACCCTCGGTCGTCGCCGGGGAAGGGGGATACGCAGTATTTT
CASNPRSSPGKGDTQYF
>TRBJ2-6|TRBV29-1|many|.
TGCAGCGCGGGTGGCTCTGGGGCCAACGTCCTGACTTTC
CSAGGSGANVLTF
>TRBJ2-1|TRBV5-8|few|.
TGTGCCAGCAGCTTGATCTCACGGCACAGGGGCGGGGATGAGCAGTTCTTC
CASSLISRHRGGDEQFF
>TRBJ2-7|TRBV27|.|TRBD1
TGTGCCAGCCGAGGCAGGGGGCATTACGACCAGTACTTC
CASRGRGHYDQYF
>TRBJ1-1|TRBV24-1|.|.
TGTGCCACCAGTGATTTGCATACAGGTGAAGCTTTCTTT
CATSDLHTGEAFF
>TRBJ1-4|TRBV5-5|.|.
TGTGCCAGCAGGGTGTTTGTAGGTCCAAGTGAAAAACTGTTTTTT
CASRVFVGPSEKLFF
>TRBJ2-1|TRBV20-1|.|.
TGCAGTGCCGAGGATGGGTTAAGTAGCGCCTACAATGAGCAGTTCTTC
CSAEDGLSSAYNEQFF
>TRBJ2-7|TRBV20-1|few|.
TGCAGTGCTACCTTGGGACTTAGCGAGCAGTACTTC
CSATLGLSEQYF
>TRBJ2-7|TRBV28|few|.
TGTGCCAGCAGACCATCCTGGGGTCCAAGATCCTACGAGCAGTACTTC
CASRPSWGPRSYEQYF
>TRBJ1-2|TRBV28|.|.
TGTGCCAGCAGTCCGGCGGGCAATCCTGGGTATGGCTACACCTTC
CASSPAGNPGYGYTF
>TRBJ1-2|TRBV18|few|TRBD1
TGTGCCAGCTCGCCGGGACAGCGCTATGGCTACACCTTC
CASSPGQRYGYTF
>TRBJ1-5|TRBV7-6|.|.
TGTGCCAGCAGCTTAGGGGAGGGCGGAGGTCAACCCCAGCATTTT
CASSLGEGGGQPQHF
>TRBJ1-5|TRBV20-1|.|.
TGCAGTGCCTACCAATCTTGGGGGGGGGAAAGGAATCAGCCCCAGCATTTT
CSAYQSWGGERNQPQHF
>TRBJ1-1|TRBV10-3|many|.
TGTGCCATCAGTGAGTCAAGAGGGACTGAAGCTTTCTTT
CAISESRGTEAFF
>TRBJ1-2|TRBV5-1|few|.
TGCGCCAGCAGCTTGGGGGGCGACACGACGGGTGGCTACACCTTC
CASSLGGDTTGGYTF
>TRBJ1-5|TRBV28|.|.
TGTGCCAGCAGTTTAGGGGACTGGAGGACAGCCCAGCATTTT
CASSLGDWRTAQHF
>TRBJ1-3|TRBV20-1|few|.
TGCAGTGCTAGGGCCCTACAGGGCCACACCATATATTTT
CSARALQGHTIYF
>TRBJ1-5|TRBV19|few|.
TGTGCCAGTAATCAGGGGTCCCTTCCCCAGCATTTT
CASNQGSLPQHF
>TRBJ2-2|TRBV9|few|TRBD2
TGTGCCAGCAGCGTAGTGAGTAGCGGGGGGAACACCGGGGAGCTGTTTTTT
CASSVVSSGGNTGELFF